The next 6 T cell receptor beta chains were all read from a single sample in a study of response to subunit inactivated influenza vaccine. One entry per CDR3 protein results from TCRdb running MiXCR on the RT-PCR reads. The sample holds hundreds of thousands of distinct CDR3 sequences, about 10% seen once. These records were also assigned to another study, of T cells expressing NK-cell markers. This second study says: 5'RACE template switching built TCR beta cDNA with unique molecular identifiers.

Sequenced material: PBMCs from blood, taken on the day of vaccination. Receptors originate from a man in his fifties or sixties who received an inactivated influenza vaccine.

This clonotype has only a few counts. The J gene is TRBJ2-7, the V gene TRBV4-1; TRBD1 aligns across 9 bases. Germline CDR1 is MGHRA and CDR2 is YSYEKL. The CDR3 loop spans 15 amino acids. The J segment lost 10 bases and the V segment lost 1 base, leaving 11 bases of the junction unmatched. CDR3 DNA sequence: TGCGCCAGCAGCCAAGGTTTTAAAGGACAGGGGATTCAGTACTTC. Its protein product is CASSQGFKGQGIQYF.

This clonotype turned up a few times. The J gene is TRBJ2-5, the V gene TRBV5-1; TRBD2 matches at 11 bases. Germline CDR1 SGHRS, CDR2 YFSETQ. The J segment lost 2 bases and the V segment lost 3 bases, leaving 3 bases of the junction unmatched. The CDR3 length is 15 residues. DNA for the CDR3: TGCGCCAGCAGCTCGGGACTAGCGGTACAAGAGACCCAGTACTTC. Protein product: CASSSGLAVQETQYF.

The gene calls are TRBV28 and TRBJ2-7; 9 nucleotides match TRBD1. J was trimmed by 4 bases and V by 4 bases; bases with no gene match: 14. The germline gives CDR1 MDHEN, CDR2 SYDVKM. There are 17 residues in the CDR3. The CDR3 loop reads CASSSTTGTGSWYEQYF. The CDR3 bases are TGTGCCAGCAGTTCAACTACGGGGACAGGGTCGTGGTACGAGCAGTACTTC.

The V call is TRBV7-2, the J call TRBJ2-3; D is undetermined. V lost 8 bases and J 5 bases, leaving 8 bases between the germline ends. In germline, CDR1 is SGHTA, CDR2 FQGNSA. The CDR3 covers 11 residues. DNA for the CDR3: TGTGCCAGCGGTAATCTAGATACGCAGTATTTT. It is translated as CASGNLDTQYF. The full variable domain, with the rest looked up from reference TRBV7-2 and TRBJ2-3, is GAGVSQSPSNKVTEKGKDVELRCDPISGHTALYWYRQSLGQGLEFLIYFQGNSAPDKSGLPSDRFSAERTGGSVSTLTIQRTQQEDSAVYLCASGNLDTQYFGPGTRLTVL.

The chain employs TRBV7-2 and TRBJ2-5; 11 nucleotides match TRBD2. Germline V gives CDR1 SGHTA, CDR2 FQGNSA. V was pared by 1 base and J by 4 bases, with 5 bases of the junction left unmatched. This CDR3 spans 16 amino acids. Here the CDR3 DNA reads TGTGCCAGCAGCTTAGGATTTAGCGGGAGGGGAGAGACCCAGTACTTC. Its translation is CASSLGFSGRGETQYF. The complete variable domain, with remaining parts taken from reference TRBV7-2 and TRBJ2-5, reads GAGVSQSPSNKVTEKGKDVELRCDPISGHTALYWYRQSLGQGLEFLIYFQGNSAPDKSGLPSDRFSAERTGGSVSTLTIQRTQQEDSAVYLCASSLGFSGRGETQYFGPGTRLLVL.

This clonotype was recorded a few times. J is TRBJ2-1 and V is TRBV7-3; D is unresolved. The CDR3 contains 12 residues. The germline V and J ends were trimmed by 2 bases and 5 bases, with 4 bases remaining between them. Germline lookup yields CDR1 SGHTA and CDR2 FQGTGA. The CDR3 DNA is TGTGCCAGCAGCTTACAGGACAATGAGCAGTTCTTC. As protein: CASSLQDNEQFF.